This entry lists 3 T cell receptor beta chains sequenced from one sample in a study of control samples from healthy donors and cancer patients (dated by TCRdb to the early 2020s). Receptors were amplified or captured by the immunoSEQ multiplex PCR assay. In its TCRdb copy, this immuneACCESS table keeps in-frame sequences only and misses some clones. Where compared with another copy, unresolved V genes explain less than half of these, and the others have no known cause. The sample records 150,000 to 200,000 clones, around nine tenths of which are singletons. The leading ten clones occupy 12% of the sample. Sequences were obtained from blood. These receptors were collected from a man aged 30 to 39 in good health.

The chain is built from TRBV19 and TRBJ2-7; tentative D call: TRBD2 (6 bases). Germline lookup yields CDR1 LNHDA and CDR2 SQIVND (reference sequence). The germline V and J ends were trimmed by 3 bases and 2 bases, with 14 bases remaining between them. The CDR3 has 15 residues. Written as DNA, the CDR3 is TGTGCCAGTAGTATCATGGGGGGAGTAGCCTACGAGCAGTACTTC. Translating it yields CASSIMGGVAYEQYF.

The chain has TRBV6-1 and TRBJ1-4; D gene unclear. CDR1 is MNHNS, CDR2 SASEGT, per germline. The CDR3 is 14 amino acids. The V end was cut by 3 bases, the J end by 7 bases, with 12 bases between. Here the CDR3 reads CASSESRSTEKLFF. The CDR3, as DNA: TGTGCCAGCAGTGAGTCGCGGTCAACTGAAAAACTGTTTTTT.

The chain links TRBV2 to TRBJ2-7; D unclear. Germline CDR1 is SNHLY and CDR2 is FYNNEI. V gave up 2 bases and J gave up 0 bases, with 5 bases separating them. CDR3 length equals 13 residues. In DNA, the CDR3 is TGTGCCAGCAGTGAAAGACTCTCCTACGAGCAGTACTTC. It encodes CASSERLSYEQYF. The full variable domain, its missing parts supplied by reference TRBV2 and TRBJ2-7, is EPEVTQTPSHQVTQMGQEVILRCVPISNHLYFYWYRQILGQKVEFLVSFYNNEISEKSEIFDDQFSVERPDGSNFTLKIRSTKLEDSAMYFCASSERLSYEQYFGPGTRLTVT.